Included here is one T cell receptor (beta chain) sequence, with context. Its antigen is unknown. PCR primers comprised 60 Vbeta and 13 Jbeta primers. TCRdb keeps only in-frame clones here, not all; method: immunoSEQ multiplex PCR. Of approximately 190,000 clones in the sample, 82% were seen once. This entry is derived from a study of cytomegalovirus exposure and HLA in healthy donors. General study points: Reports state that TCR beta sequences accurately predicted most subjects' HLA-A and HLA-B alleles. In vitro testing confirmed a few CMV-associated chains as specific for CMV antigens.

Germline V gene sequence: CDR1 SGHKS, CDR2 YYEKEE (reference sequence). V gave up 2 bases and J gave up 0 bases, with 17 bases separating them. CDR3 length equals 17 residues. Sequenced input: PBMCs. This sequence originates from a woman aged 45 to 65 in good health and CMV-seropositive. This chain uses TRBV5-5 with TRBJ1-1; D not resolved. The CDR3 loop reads CASSLVVAPSMNTEAFF. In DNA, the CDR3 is TGTGCCAGCAGCTTAGTTGTAGCACCCTCCATGAACACTGAAGCTTTCTTT.